This TCR beta chain was recovered during a study of breast tumors, draining lymph nodes, adjacent tissues. The lymph nodes were axillary draining lymph nodes from breast cancer patients. Per the germline V gene, CDR1 is ENHRY and CDR2 is SYGVKD. The CDR3 loop spans 15 amino acids. Trimming left V 7 bases short and J 0 bases short, with 12 bases between. MiXCR was run by TCRdb on the multiplex PCR reads, yielding one entry per CDR3 protein. The table includes 200,000 to 250,000 distinct CDR3 sequences, roughly a third detected once. Whole-study findings and limits: Luminal-like breast cancer showed significantly greater tumor-nontumor repertoire similarity than basal-like breast cancer did. Most tumor T cells seemingly derive from lymph node, then expand in tumor.

This clonotype came up many times. Its antigen is still unknown. The TCR originated in a female donor with breast cancer. Some clones in this sample may be carry-over from other donors' samples. The V and J genes are TRBV10-3 and TRBJ2-2; possibly TRBD1 for D (6 bases). The sequenced sample was axillary lymph node tissue. The CDR3 protein is CAITPGTTNTGELFF. The CDR3 DNA reads TGTGCCATCACCCCCGGGACAACGAACACCGGGGAGCTGTTTTTT.